The entry below gives a single TCR beta chain sequence along with its context. The antigen remains unidentified. Clones were sequenced by immunoSEQ multiplex PCR, and TCRdb holds only the in-frame ones, with some missing. The sample has 150,000 to 200,000 clones, 90% to 95% seen once. Doses given second, at about 4 or about 12 weeks, were pooled. The sample comes from a study of T cell responses to AZD1222 COVID-19 vaccine. Findings and limits, study-wide: Donors, mostly white British, included more females; clonal diversity was possibly underestimated.

The CDR3 sequence is 13 residues long. The germline CDR1 and CDR2 sequences are LNHDA and SQIVND (reference sequence). The V segment lost 11 bases and the J segment 4 bases; nucleotides outside the gene matches: 8. The chain combines TRBV19 with TRBJ2-1; 7 positions agree with TRBD2. The source was peripheral blood, collected 28 days after the second AZD1222 dose. The sequence was obtained from an adult who received the AZD1222 COVID-19 vaccine. The CDR3 bases are TGTGCCTCCGGCAGCGGGGTTTACAATGAGCAGTTCTTC. Translating it yields CASGSGVYNEQFF.